The clone carrying this T cell receptor (beta chain) appeared many times. The antigen is undetermined. Quantitative molecular-barcoded 5'-RACE generated the TCR beta libraries. TCRdb called the 5' RACE reads again in MiXCR, with one record for every CDR3 protein. This sample carries roughly 470,000 distinct CDR3 sequences, 25% to 30% of them seen once, and the ten largest clones take 0.85% to 1%. These data come from a study of CD8 T cells in ankylosing spondylitis. General study findings and limits: Reportedly, significant enrichment of disease-linked clones occurred in matched ankylosing spondylitis synovial fluid. Ankylosing spondylitis blood appeared to carry a characteristic TCR beta motif of 7 or 8 highly homologous variants. Earlier work had already found some motif variants in reactive arthritis synovial fluid and blood.

Germline lookup yields CDR1 SGHRS and CDR2 YFSETQ. The V and J ends lost 7 bases and 3 bases respectively, with 16 bases between them. This CDR3 comprises 14 residues. This TCR came from a male donor with ankylosing spondylitis. This chain uses TRBV5-1 with TRBJ1-1; no clear D gene. Input material: blood, either unsorted or a sorted T cell fraction (not recorded which). This CDR3 is CASAAGVGDTEAFF. The CDR3 region has the DNA TGCGCCAGCGCTGCAGGCGTCGGAGACACTGAAGCTTTCTTT. The full variable domain, with the rest looked up from reference TRBV5-1 and TRBJ1-1, is KAGVTQTPRYLIKTRGQQVTLSCSPISGHRSVSWYQQTPGQGLQFLFEYFSETQRNKGNFPGRFSGRQFSNSRSEMNVSTLELGDSALYLCASAAGVGDTEAFFGQGTRLTVV.